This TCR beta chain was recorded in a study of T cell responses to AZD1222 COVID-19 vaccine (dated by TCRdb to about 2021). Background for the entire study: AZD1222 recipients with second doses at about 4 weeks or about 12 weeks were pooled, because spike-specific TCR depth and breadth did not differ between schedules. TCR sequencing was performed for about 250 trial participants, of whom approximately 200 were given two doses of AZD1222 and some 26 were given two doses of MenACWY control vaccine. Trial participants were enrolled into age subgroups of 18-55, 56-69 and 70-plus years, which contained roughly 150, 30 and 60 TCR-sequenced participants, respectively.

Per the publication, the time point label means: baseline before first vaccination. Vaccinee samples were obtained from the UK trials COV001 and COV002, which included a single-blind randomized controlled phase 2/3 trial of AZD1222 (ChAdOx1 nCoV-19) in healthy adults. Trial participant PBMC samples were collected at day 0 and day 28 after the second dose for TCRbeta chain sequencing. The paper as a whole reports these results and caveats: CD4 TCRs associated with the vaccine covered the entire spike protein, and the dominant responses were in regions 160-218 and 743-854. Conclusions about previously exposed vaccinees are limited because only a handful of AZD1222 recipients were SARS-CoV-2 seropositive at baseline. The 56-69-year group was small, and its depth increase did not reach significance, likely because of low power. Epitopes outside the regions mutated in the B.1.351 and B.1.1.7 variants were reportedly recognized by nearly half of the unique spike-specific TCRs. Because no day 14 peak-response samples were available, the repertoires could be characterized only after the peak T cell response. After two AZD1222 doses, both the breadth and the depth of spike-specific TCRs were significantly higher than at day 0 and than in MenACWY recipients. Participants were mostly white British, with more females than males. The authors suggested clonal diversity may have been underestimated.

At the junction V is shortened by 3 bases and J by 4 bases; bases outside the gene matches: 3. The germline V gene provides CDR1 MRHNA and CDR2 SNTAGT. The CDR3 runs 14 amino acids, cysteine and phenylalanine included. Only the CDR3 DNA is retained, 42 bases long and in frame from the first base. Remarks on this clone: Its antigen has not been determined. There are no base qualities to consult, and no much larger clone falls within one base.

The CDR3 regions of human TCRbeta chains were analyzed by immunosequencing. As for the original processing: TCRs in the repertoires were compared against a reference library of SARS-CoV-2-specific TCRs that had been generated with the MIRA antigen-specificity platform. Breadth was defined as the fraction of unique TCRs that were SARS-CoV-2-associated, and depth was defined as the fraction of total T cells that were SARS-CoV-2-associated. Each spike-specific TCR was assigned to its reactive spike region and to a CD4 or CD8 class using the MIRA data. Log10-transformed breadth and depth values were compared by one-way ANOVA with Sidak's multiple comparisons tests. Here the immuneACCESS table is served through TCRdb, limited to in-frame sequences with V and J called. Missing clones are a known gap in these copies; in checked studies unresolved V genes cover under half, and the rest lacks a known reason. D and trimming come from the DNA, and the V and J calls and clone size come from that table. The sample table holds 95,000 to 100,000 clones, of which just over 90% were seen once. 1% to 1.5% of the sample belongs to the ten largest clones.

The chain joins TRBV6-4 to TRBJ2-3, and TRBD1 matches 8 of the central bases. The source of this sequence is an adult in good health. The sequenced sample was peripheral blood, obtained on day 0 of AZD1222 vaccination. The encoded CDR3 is CASSEQTGADTQYF. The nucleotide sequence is TGTGCCAGCAGTGAGCAGACAGGGGCAGATACGCAGTATTTT.